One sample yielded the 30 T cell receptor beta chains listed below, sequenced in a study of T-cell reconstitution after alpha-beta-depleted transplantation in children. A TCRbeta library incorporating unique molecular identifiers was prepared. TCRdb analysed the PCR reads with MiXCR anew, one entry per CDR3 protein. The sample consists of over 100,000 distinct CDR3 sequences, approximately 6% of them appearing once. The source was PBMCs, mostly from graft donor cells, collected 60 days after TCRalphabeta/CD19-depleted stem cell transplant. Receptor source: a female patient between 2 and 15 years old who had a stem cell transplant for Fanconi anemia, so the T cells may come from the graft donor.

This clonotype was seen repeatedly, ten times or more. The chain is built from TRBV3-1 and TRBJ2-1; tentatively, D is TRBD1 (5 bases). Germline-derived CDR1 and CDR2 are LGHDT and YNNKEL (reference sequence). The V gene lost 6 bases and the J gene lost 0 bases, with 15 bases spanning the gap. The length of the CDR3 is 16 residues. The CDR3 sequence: CASRLKTVGSYNEQFF. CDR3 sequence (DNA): TGTGCCAGCAGGCTCAAGACAGTGGGCTCCTACAATGAGCAGTTCTTC.

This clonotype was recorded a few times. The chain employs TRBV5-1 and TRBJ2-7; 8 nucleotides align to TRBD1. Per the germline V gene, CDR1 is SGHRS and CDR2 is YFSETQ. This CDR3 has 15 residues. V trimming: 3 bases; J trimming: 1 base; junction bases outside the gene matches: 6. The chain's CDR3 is CASSWTRTGSYEQYF. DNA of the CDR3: TGCGCCAGCAGCTGGACCCGGACAGGGTCCTACGAGCAGTACTTC.

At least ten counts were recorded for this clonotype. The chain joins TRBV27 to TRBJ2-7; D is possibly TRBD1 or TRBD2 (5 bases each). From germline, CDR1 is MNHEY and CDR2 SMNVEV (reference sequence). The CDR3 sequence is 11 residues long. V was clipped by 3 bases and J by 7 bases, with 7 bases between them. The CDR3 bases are TGTGCCAGCAGTTTGGGGGTAGAGCAGTACTTC. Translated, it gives CASSLGVEQYF.

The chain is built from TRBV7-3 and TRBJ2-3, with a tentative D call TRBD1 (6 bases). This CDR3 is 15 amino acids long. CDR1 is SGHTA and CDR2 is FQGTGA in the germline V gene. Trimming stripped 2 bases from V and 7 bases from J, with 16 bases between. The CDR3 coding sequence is TGTGCCAGCAGCTTATCAGGGACGGACAGTAATACGCAGTATTTT. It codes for CASSLSGTDSNTQYF.

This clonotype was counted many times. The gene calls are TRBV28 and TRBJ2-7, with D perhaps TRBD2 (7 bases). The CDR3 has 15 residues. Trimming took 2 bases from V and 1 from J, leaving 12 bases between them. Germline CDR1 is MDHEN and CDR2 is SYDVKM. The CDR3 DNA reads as TGTGCCAGCAGTTTAGCGGGGGCCTCTTCCTACGAGCAGTACTTC. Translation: CASSLAGASSYEQYF.

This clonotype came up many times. CDR3 residues: CATTPGTGYTDTQYF. CDR3 nucleotides: TGTGCCACCACCCCCGGGACAGGATACACAGATACGCAGTATTTT. The chain employs TRBV24-1 and TRBJ2-3, with TRBD1 matching over 8 bases. V was clipped by 8 bases and J by 2 bases; unmatched bases: 8. Germline assignment: CDR1 KGHDR and CDR2 SFDVKD. CDR3 length: 15 residues.

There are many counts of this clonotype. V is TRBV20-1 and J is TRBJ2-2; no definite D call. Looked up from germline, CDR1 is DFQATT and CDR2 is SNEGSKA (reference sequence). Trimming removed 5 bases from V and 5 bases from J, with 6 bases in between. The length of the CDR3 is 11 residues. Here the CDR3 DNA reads TGCAGTGCTGGCGGTACCGGGGAGCTGTTTTTT. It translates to CSAGGTGELFF.

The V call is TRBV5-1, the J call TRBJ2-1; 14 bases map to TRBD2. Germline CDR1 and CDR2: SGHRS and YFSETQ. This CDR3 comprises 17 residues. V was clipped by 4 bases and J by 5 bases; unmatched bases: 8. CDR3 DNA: TGCGCCAGCAGCACAGGACTAGCGGGAGGAATCGACAATGAGCAGTTCTTC. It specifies CASSTGLAGGIDNEQFF.

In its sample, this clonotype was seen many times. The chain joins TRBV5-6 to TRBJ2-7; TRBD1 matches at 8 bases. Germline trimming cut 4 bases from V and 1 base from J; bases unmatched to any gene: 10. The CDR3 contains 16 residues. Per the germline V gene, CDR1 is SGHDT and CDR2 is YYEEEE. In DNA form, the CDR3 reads TGTGCCAGCAGCCTGTTTGGCAGGGGGCGATCCTACGAGCAGTACTTC. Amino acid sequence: CASSLFGRGRSYEQYF.

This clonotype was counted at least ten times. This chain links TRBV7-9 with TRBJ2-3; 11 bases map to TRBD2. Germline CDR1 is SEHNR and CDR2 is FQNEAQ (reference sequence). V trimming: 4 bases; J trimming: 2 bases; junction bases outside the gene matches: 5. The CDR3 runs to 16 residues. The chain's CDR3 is CASSSLAGVLTDTQYF. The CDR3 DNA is TGTGCCAGCAGCTCACTAGCGGGAGTCCTCACAGATACGCAGTATTTT.

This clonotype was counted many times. Here the CDR3 reads CASSRTGGSYNEQFF. CDR3 DNA sequence: TGTGCCAGCAGTCGAACAGGGGGCTCCTACAATGAGCAGTTCTTC. The V call is TRBV6-1, the J call TRBJ2-1; 8 positions agree with TRBD1. V lost 5 bases to trimming and J lost 0 bases; unmatched junction nucleotides: 3. Germline assignment: CDR1 MNHNS and CDR2 SASEGT. The CDR3 totals 15 residues.

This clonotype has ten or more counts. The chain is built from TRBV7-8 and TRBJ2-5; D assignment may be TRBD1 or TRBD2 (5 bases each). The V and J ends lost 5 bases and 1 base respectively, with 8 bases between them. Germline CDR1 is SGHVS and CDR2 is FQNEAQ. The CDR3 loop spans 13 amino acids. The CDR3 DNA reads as TGTGCCAGCAGCAGGGGAGCCCAAGAGACCCAGTACTTC. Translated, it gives CASSRGAQETQYF.

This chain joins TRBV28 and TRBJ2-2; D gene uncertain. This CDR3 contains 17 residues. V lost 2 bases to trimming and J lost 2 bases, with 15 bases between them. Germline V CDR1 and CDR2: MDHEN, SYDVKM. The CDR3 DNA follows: TGTGCCAGCAGTTTAAAGCTCGGGTGGCCAAACACCGGGGAGCTGTTTTTT. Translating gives CASSLKLGWPNTGELFF.

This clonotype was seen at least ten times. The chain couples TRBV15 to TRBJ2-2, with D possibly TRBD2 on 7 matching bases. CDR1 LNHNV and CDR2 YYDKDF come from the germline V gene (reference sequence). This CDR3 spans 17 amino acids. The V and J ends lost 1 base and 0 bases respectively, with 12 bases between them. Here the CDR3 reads CATSRGAGHANTGELFF. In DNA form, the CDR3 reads TGTGCCACCAGCAGAGGAGCGGGACACGCGAACACCGGGGAGCTGTTTTTT.

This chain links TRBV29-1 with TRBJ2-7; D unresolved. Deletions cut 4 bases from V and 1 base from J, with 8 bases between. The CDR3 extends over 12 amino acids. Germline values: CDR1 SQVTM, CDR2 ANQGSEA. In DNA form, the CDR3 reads TGCAGCGTTGGGGCTGTTTCCTACGAGCAGTACTTC. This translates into CSVGAVSYEQYF.

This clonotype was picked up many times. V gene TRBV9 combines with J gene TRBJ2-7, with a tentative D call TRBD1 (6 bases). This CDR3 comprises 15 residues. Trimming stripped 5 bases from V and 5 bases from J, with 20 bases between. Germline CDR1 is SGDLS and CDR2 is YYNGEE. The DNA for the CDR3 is TGTGCCAGCAGTCCCTTGGGGGTACAGGGTCACGAGCAGTACTTC. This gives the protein CASSPLGVQGHEQYF.

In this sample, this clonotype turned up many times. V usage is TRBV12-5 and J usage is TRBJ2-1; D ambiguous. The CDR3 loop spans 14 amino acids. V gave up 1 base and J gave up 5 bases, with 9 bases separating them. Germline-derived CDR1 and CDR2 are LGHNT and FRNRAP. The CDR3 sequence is CASGLDSWNNEQFF. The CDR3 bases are TGTGCTAGTGGTTTGGACAGTTGGAACAATGAGCAGTTCTTC.

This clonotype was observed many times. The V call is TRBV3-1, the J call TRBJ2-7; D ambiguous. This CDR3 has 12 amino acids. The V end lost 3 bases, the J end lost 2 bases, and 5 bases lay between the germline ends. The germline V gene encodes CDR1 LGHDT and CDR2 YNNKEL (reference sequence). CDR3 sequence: CASSHEPYEQYF. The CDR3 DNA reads TGTGCCAGCAGCCACGAGCCCTACGAGCAGTACTTC.

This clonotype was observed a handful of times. The CDR3 DNA sequence: TGCAGTGCTCCAAGGGACAGGGAGAACACTGAAGCTTTCTTT. It yields the protein CSAPRDRENTEAFF. J is TRBJ1-1 and V is TRBV20-1, with 9 bases identical to TRBD1. This CDR3 is built from 14 residues. The germline gives CDR1 DFQATT, CDR2 SNEGSKA (reference sequence). V lost 5 bases and J lost 1; bases outside the gene matches: 5.

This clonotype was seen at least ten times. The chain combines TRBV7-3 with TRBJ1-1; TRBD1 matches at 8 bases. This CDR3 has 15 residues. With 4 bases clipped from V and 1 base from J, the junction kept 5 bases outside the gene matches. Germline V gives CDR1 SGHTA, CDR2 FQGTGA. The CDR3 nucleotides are TGTGCCAGCAGCTCAGACAGGGGAGCGAACACTGAAGCTTTCTTT. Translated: CASSSDRGANTEAFF.

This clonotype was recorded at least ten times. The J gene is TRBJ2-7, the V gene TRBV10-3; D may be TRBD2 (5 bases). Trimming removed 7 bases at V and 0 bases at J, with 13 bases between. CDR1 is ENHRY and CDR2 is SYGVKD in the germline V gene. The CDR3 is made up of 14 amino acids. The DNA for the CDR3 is TGTGCCATCAACCCCGGGAATCCCTCCTACGAGCAGTACTTC. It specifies CAINPGNPSYEQYF.

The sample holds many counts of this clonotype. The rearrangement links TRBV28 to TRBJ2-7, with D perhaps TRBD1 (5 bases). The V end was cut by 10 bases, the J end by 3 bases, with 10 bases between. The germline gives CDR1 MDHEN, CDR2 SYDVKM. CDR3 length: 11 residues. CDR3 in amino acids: CAIGHIYEQYF. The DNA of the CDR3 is TGTGCCATCGGACATATCTACGAGCAGTACTTC.

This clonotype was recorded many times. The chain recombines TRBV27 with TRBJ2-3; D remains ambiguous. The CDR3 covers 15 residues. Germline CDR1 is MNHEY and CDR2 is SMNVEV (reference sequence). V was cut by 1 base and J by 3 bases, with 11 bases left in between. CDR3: CASSLLRGGTDTQYF. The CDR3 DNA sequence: TGTGCCAGCAGTTTATTACGCGGCGGTACAGATACGCAGTATTTT.

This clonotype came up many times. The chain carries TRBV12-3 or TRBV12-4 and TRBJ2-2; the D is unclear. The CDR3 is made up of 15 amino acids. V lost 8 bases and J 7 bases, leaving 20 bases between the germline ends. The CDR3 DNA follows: TGTGCCAGCCTACTTGAGACGGAGCCGGACGGGGAGCTGTTTTTT. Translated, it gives CASLLETEPDGELFF.

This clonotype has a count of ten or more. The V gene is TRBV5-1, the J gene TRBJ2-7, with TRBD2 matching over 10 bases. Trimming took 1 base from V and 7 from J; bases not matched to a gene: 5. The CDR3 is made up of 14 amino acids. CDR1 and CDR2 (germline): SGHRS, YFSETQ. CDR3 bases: TGCGCCAGCAGCTTGATCCTAGCGGGAGTGGAGCAGTACTTC. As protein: CASSLILAGVEQYF.

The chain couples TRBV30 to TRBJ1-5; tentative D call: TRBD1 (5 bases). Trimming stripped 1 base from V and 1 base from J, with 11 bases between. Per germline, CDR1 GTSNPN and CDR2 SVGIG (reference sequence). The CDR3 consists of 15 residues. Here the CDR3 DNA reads TGTGCCTGGAGTGCCAGGGTCGGAAGCAATCAGCCCCAGCATTTT. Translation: CAWSARVGSNQPQHF. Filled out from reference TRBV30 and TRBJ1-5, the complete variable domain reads SQTIHQWPATLVQPVGSPLSLECTVEGTSNPNLYWYRQAAGRGLQLLFYSVGIGQISSEVPQNLSASRPQDRQFILSSKKLLLSDSGFYLCAWSARVGSNQPQHFGDGTRLSIL.

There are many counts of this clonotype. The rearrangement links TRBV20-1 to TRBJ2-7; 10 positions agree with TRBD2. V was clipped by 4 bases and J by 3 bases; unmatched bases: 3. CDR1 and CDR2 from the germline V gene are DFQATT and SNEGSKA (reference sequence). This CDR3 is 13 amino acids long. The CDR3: CSANLAGVYEQYF. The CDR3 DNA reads TGCAGTGCTAATCTAGCGGGGGTCTACGAGCAGTACTTC.

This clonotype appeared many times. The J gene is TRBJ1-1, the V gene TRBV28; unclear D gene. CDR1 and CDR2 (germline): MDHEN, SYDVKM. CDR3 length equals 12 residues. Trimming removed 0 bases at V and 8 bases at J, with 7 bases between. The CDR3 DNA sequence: TGTGCCAGCAGTTTATGGGCAGGAGAAGCTTTCTTT. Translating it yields CASSLWAGEAFF.

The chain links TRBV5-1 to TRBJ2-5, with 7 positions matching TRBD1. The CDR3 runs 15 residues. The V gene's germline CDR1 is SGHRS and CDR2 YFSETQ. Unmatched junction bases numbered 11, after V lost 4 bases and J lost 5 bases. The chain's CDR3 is CASSIYRGEGETQYF. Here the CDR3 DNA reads TGCGCCAGCAGCATCTACAGGGGAGAGGGCGAGACCCAGTACTTC.

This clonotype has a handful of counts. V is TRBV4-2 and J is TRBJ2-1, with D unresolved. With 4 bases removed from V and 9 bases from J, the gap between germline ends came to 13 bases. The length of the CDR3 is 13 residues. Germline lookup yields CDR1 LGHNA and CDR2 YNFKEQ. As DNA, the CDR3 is TGTGCCAGCAGCCCCATTAATTATGGTGAGCAGTTCTTC. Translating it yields CASSPINYGEQFF.